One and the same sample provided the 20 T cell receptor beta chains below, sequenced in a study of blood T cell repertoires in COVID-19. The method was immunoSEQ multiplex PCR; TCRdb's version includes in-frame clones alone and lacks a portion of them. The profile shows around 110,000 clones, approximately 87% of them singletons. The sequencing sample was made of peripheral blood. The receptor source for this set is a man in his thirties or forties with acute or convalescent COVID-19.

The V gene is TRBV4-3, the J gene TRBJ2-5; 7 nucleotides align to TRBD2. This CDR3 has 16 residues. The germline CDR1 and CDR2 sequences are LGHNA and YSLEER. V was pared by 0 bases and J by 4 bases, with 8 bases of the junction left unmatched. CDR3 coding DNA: TGCGCCAGCAGCCAAGATCTTCCCAGCGGGGCAGAGACCCAGTACTTC. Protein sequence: CASSQDLPSGAETQYF.

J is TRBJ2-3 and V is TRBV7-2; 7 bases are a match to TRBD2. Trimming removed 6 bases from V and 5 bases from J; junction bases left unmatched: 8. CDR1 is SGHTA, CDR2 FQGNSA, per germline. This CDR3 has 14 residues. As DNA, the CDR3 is TGTGCCAGCAGTGGACTAGGGGCTCGAGATACGCAGTATTTT. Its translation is CASSGLGARDTQYF.

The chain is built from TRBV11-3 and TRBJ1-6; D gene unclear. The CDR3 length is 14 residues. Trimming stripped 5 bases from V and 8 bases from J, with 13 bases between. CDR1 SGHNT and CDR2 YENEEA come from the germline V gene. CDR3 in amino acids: CASSAGSWDSPLHF. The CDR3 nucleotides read TGTGCCAGCAGCGCGGGATCTTGGGATTCACCCCTCCACTTT.

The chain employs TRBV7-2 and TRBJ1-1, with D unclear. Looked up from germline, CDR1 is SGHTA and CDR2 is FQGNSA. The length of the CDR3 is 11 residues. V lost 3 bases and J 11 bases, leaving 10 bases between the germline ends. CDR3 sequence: CASSFGVGAFF. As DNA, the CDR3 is TGTGCCAGCAGCTTCGGGGTGGGGGCTTTCTTT.

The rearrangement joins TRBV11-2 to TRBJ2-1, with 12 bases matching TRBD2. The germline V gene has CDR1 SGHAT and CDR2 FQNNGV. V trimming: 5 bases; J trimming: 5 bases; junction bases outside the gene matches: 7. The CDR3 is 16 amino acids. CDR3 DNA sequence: TGTGCCAGCAGCCCAAGGACTAGCGGGAACCACAATGAGCAGTTCTTC. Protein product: CASSPRTSGNHNEQFF.

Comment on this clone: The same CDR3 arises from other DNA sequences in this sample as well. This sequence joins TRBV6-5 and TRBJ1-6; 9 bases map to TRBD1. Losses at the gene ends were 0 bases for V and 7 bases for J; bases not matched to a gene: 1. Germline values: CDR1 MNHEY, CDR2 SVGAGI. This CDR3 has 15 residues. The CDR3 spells CASSYSGTGNSPLHF. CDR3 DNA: TGTGCCAGCAGTTACTCCGGGACAGGGAATTCACCCCTCCACTTT.

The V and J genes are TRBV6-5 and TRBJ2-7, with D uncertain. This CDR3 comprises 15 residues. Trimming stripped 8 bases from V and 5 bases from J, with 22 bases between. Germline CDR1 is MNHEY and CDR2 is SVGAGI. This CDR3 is CASRPLYGGRNEQYV. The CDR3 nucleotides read TGTGCCAGCCGGCCACTCTATGGCGGTAGAAACGAGCAGTACGTC.

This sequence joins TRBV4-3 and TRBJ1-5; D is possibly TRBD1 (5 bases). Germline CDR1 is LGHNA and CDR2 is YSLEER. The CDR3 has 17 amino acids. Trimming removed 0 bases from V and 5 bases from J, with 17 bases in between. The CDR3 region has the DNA TGCGCCAGCAGCCAAGATTTTGAGGTCACGGGGGATCAGCCCCAGCATTTT. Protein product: CASSQDFEVTGDQPQHF.

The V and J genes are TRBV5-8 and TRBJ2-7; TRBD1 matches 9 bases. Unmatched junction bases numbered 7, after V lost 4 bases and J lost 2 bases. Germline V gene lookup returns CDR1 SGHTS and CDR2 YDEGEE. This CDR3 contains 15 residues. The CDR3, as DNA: TGTGCCAGCAGCCAAGGGACAGGGTGGCCCTACGAGCAGTACTTC. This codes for CASSQGTGWPYEQYF.

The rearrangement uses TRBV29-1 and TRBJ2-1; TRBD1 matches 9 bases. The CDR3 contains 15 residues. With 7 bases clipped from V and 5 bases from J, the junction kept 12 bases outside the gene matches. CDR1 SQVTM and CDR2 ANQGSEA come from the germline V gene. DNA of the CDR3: TGCAGCGCCAGGACAGGGGTTAGCGGGCACAATGAGCAGTTCTTC. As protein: CSARTGVSGHNEQFF.

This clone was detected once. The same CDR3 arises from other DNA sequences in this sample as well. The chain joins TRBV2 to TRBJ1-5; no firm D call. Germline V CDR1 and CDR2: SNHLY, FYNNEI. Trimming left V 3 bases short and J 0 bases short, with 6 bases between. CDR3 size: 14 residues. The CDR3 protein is CASSDSYSNQPQHF. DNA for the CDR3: TGTGCCAGCAGTGATAGTTATAGCAATCAGCCCCAGCATTTT.

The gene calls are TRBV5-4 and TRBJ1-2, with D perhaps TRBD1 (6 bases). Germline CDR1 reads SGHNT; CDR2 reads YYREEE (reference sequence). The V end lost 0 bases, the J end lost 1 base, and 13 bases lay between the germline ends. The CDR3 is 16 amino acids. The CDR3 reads CASSLGGPVGNYGYTF. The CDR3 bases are TGTGCCAGCAGCTTGGGGGGGCCGGTGGGTAACTATGGCTACACCTTC.

The CDR3 nucleotides read TGTGCCAGCTCCCGACAGGCGGATAATTCACCCCTCCACTTT. Amino acid sequence: CASSRQADNSPLHF. This chain joins TRBV2 and TRBJ1-6; possible D gene TRBD1, 6 bases. The CDR3 totals 14 residues. Trimming removed 8 bases from V and 5 bases from J, with 13 bases in between. CDR1 and CDR2 (germline): SNHLY, FYNNEI.

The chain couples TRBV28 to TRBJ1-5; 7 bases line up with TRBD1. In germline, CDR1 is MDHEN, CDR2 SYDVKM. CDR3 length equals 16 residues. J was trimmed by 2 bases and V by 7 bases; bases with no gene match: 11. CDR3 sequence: CASNPGGGDGNQPQHF. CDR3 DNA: TGTGCCAGCAACCCCGGAGGGGGCGACGGCAATCAGCCCCAGCATTTT.

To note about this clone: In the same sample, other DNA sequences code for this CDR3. In nucleotides, the CDR3 is TGCGCCAGCAGCTTGGGTGCTGGCCTTGAGACCCAGTACTTC. This codes for CASSLGAGLETQYF. The chain is built from TRBV5-1 and TRBJ2-5, with unresolved D. V was shortened by 0 bases and J by 5 bases, with 11 bases between the two germline ends. The length of the CDR3 is 14 residues. Germline CDR1 reads SGHRS; CDR2 reads YFSETQ. The entire variable domain, with the rest obtained from reference TRBV5-1 and TRBJ2-5, is as follows: KAGVTQTPRYLIKTRGQQVTLSCSPISGHRSVSWYQQTPGQGLQFLFEYFSETQRNKGNFPGRFSGRQFSNSRSEMNVSTLELGDSALYLCASSLGAGLETQYFGPGTRLLVL.

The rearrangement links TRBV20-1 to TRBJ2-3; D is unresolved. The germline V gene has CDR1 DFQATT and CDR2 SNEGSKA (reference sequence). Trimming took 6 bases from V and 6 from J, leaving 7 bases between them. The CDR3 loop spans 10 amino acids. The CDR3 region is CSASRDTQYF. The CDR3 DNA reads TGCAGTGCCTCGAGGGATACGCAGTATTTT.

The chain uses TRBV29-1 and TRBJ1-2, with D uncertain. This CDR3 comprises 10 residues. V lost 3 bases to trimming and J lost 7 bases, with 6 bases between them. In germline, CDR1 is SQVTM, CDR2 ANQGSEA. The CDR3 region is CSVDSGGYTF. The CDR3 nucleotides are TGCAGCGTTGACAGCGGTGGCTACACCTTC.

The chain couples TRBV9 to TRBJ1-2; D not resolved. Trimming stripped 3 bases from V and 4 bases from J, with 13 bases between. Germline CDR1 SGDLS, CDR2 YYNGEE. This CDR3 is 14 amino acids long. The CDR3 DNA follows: TGTGCCAGCAGCGGGGATAGGGAGAGCTATGGCTACACCTTC. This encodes CASSGDRESYGYTF.

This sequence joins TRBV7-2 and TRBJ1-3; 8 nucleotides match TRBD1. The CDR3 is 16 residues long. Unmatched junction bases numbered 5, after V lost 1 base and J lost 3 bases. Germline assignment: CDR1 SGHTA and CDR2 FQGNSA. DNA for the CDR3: TGTGCCAGCAGCTTAGAGGACAGGGACTATGGAAACACCATATATTTT. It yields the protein CASSLEDRDYGNTIYF.

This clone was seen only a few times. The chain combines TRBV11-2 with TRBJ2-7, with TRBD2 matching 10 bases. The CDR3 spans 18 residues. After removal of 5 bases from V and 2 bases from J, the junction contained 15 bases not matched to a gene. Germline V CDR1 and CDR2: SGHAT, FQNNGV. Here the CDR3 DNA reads TGTGCCAGCAGCCCGATAAGCCGGACTAGCGGAAAAACCTACGAGCAGTACTTC. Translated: CASSPISRTSGKTYEQYF.